This T cell receptor beta chain was profiled in a study of blood T cell repertoires in COVID-19. In the study overall: Both acute and convalescent COVID-19 samples were obtained from the United States, Italy and Spain. Sources were T cells, B-cell-depleted T cells, or PBMCs; the material itself was cDNA or gDNA.

The ends were cut back, 0 bases at V and 4 bases at J, with 17 bases in the middle. This CDR3 contains 17 residues. Germline V lookup: CDR1 SGHTA, CDR2 FQGNSA. How the authors handled the data: For nucleated cells, counts were estimated from reference gene primer amplification. Assay used: immunoSEQ multiplex PCR; TCRdb lists only in-frame clones, some missing. The D gene and trimming were derived from the DNA, and the V and J assignments and clone size from that table. The sample shows just over 250,000 clones, approximately 86% of them seen only once. Material for sequencing was peripheral blood. V and J are TRBV7-2 and TRBJ2-3, with D perhaps TRBD2 (5 bases). This receptor was obtained from a man aged 35-49 years who had recovered from COVID-19. CDR3 loop: CASSLAGSTGWSDTQYF. DNA for the CDR3: TGTGCCAGCAGCTTAGCGGGATCGACGGGATGGTCAGATACGCAGTATTTT.